This TCR beta chain was profiled in a study of Graves' ophthalmopathy and Graves' hyperthyroidism. Overall study context: Untreated patients at initial diagnosis provided peripheral blood.

RNA transcripts were the template, and TCR beta CDR3 regions were amplified from them. HTBI-primed RT-PCR formed the first round, and a multiplex PCR formed the second. MiXCR, applied by TCRdb to the multiplex PCR reads, yields one record per CDR3 protein. Of 650,000 to 800,000 distinct CDR3 sequences in the sample, roughly two fifths were seen once. The diagnostic workup employed clinical symptoms, serum thyroxine, TRAb, thyroid ultrasound and orbital computed tomography. PBMCs originated in 10 ml of fresh peripheral blood. The CDR3 covers 13 residues. The V gene's germline CDR1 is SQVTM and CDR2 ANQGSEA.

This TCR derives from an adult man with Graves' ophthalmopathy. The chain links TRBV29-1 to TRBJ1-1, with D tentatively TRBD1 (5 bases). The material sequenced was peripheral blood. The DNA of the CDR3 is TGCAGTCCCAGGACGGGGGACGACACTGAAGCTTTCTTT. This translates into CSPRTGDDTEAFF.